This T cell receptor (beta chain) came from a study of Graves' ophthalmopathy and Graves' hyperthyroidism. Amplification from RNA transcripts yielded the TCR beta CDR3 regions. Amplification began with first-round RT-PCR using HTBI primers, then second-round multiplex PCR was performed. TCRdb re-derived calls from the multiplex PCR reads in MiXCR, one entry per CDR3 protein. Of some 1.1 million distinct CDR3 sequences in the sample, about two fifths are singletons; the top ten hold 11%. Excluded: other autoimmune disease, uncontrolled infection, pregnancy or lactation. The germline gives CDR1 LGHDT, CDR2 YNNKEL (reference sequence). CDR3 length: 13 amino acids. Trimming stripped 2 bases from V and 8 bases from J, with 12 bases between. This clonotype was seen at least ten times.

Input material: peripheral blood or thyroid tissue (not recorded which). This rearrangement joins TRBV3-1 to TRBJ1-2; D ambiguous. This receptor was identified in an adult man with Graves' hyperthyroidism. The CDR3 spells CASSQLRSGGYTF. CDR3 DNA: TGTGCCAGCAGCCAACTCCGGTCCGGCGGCTACACCTTC.